Listed below are T cell receptor beta chains from one sample, sequenced in a study of T-cell memory formation after mild COVID-19. TCRdb analysed the 5' RACE reads with MiXCR anew, one entry per CDR3 protein. The table includes a few hundred thousand distinct CDR3 sequences, roughly 21% detected once. The source material was PBMCs or a T cell subset sorted from them (not recorded which). These receptors were obtained from an adult woman who had mild COVID-19 (a few samples of this study predate the infection). Cell type and time point are not known. The CDR3 runs from the conserved cysteine through the conserved F or W. The order of the fields is V gene, clone size, J gene, D gene, CDR3 DNA, CDR3 protein. D genes are given only for firm matches. Clone size, where shown, is once, few, many, or a class for clones that have expanded.

TRBV20-1,many,TRBJ1-1,-,TGCAGTGCTAGTTCCTTTGGCCCGACGGTTGAAGCTTTCTTT,CSASSFGPTVEAFF
TRBV16,-,TRBJ2-7,TRBD2,TGTGCCAGCAGCCAGACGGGACTAGCGGGAGCACGGGAGCAGTACTTC,CASSQTGLAGAREQYF
TRBV18,-,TRBJ1-2,-,TGTGCCAGCTCGGGGGCAGAGGGCTATGGCTACACCTTC,CASSGAEGYGYTF
TRBV5-1,few,TRBJ2-6,-,TGCGCCAGCAGCTTGGCCAGGACCGGGGCCAACGTCCTGACTTTC,CASSLARTGANVLTF
TRBV12-3/TRBV12-4,-,TRBJ1-2,TRBD1,TGTGCCAGCAGTTATTACAGGGGCCAGGGCTACACCTTC,CASSYYRGQGYTF
TRBV20-1,-,TRBJ1-6,TRBD1,TGCAGTGCTAGCTTCACAGGGGGCGATTCACCCCTCCACTTT,CSASFTGGDSPLHF
TRBV7-8,few,TRBJ2-5,TRBD1,TGTGCCAGCATGGCACAGGGGGGACAAGAGACCCAGTACTTC,CASMAQGGQETQYF
TRBV24-1,many,TRBJ2-1,-,TGTGCCACCAGTGCCTTCGCGGATCCTACCCTCGTACCCAATGAGCAGTTCTTC,CATSAFADPTLVPNEQFF
TRBV24-1,-,TRBJ2-3,-,TGTGCCACCAGTGAATGGACAGATTCTAGCACAGATACGCAGTATTTT,CATSEWTDSSTDTQYF
TRBV15,-,TRBJ2-2,-,TGTGCCACCGGCCTGGAACCTAAGACCGGGGAGCTGTTTTTT,CATGLEPKTGELFF
TRBV30,-,TRBJ2-1,-,TGTGCTGAAAGGAGCTCCTACAATGAGCAGTTCTTC,CAERSSYNEQFF
TRBV7-8,-,TRBJ2-1,TRBD2,TGTGCCAGCAGCTCGGGACTAGGAGGGGATGGGGAGCAGTTCTTC,CASSSGLGGDGEQFF
TRBV12-3/TRBV12-4,-,TRBJ2-7,TRBD1,TGTGCCAGCAATCCGGGACAGGGCACCTACGAGCAGTACTTC,CASNPGQGTYEQYF